This TCR beta chain was profiled in a study of OX40 agonist ivuxolimab in advanced cancers. Trimming at V came to 4 bases and at J to 6 bases, leaving 13 bases not matched to a gene. The CDR3 contains 18 residues. Germline V gene lookup returns CDR1 ENHRY and CDR2 SYGVKD. This clone was observed a few times. Its cognate antigen is unknown. The data were produced by immunoSEQ multiplex PCR, yet TCRdb's version contains in-frame clones alone and is incomplete. There are about 10,000 clones in the sample; about 60% occur only once, and about 43% lies in the top ten. Study outcomes and limitations: The work left the antigen specificity of expanded peripheral T cells undetermined.

Material: CD4+ or CD8+ T cells sorted from blood, obtained in a trial of the OX40 agonist ivuxolimab. The receptor was isolated from an adult with an advanced solid tumor such as melanoma, head and neck, liver or kidney cancer. This rearrangement joins TRBV10-3 to TRBJ2-3; 13 positions agree with TRBD2. DNA of the CDR3: TGTGCCATCAGTGCGACCGGGACTAGCGGGAATCCCTTGGATACGCAGTATTTT. This gives the protein CAISATGTSGNPLDTQYF.